Reported below is one T cell receptor (beta chain). Its antigen is undetermined. The template was RNA from unsorted bulk tissue. More than 3 cm separated this lung sample from the edge of the tumor. V lost 3 bases and J lost 4, with 19 bases in between. Germline V lookup: CDR1 DFQATT, CDR2 SNEGSKA (reference sequence). This CDR3 has 15 amino acids. These data are taken from a study of tumor and adjacent non-tumor tissue in lung cancer. As for the study in general: Histology: under 15 adenocarcinoma, a couple of squamous cell carcinoma, 1 small cell lung cancer. Study results and limitations: TCR diversity was significantly greater in tumor than normal lung tissue.

The library came from three nested PCR rounds adapted from ARM-PCR protocols. Each CDR3 protein gets one entry after TCRdb re-called the multiplex PCR reads with MiXCR. The repertoire has around 99,000 distinct CDR3 sequences, under 65% of them found once; the top ten carry under 20%. The chain uses TRBV20-1 and TRBJ2-7; tentative D call: TRBD2 (6 bases). The receptor comes from a man aged 55 to 70 with non-small cell lung cancer. Sequenced: distant non-tumor lung tissue. CDR3 in amino acids: CSASGEGSGWYEQYF. CDR3 bases: TGCAGTGCTAGTGGTGAAGGGAGCGGGTGGTACGAGCAGTACTTC.